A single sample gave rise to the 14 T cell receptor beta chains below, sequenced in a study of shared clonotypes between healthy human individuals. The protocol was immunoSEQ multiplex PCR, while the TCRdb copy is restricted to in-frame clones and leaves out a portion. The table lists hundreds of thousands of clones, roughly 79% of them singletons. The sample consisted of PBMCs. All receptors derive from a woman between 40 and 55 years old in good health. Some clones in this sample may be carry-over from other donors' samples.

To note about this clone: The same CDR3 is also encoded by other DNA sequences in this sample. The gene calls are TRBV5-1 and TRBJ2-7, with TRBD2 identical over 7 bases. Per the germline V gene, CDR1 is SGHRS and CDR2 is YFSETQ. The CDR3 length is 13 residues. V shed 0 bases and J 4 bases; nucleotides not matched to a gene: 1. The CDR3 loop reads CASSLVGGYEQYF. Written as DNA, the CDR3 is TGCGCCAGCAGCTTGGTGGGGGGGTACGAGCAGTACTTC.

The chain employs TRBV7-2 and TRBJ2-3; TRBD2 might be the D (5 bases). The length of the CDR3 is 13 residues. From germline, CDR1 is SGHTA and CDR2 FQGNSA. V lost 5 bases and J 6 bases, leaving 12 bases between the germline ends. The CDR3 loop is CASSRNRGDTQYF. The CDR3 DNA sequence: TGTGCCAGCAGCCGAAACCGGGGTGATACGCAGTATTTT.

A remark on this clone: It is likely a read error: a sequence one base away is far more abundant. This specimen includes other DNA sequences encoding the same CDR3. The CDR3 region is CASSLVGNTEAFF. CDR3 nucleotide sequence: TGTGCCAGCAGCTTAGTTGGGAACACTGAAGCTTTCTTT. This rearrangement joins TRBV7-9 to TRBJ1-1; D uncertain. V shed 1 base and J shed 1 base, with 4 bases lying between them. Germline CDR1 is SEHNR and CDR2 is FQNEAQ (reference sequence). CDR3 length: 13 residues.

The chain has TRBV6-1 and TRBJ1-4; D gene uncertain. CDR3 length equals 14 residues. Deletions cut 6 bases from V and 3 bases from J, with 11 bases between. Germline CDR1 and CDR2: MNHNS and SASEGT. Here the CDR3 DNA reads TGTGCCAGCAGCCTGACTCAGGCTAATGAAAAACTGTTTTTT. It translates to CASSLTQANEKLFF.

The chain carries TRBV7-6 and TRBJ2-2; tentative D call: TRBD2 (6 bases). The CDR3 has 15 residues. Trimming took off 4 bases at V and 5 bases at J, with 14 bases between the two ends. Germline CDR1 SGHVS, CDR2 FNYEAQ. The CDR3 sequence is CASSSRPDYTGELFF. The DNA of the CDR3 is TGTGCCAGCAGCTCCCGACCGGACTATACCGGGGAGCTGTTTTTT.

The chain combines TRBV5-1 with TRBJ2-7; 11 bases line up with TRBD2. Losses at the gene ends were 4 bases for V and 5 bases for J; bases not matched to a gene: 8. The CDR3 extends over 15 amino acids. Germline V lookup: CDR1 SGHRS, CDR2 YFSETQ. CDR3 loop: CASSIGLAGLDEQYF. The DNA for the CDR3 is TGCGCCAGCAGCATCGGACTAGCGGGTCTCGACGAGCAGTACTTC. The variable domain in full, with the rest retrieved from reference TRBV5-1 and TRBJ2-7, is KAGVTQTPRYLIKTRGQQVTLSCSPISGHRSVSWYQQTPGQGLQFLFEYFSETQRNKGNFPGRFSGRQFSNSRSEMNVSTLELGDSALYLCASSIGLAGLDEQYFGPGTRLTVT.

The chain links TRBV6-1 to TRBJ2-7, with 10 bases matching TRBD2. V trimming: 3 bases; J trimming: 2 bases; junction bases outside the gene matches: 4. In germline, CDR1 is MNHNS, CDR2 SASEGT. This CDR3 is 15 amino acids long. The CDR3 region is CASSDITSGAYEQYF. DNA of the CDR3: TGTGCCAGCAGTGACATTACTAGCGGGGCCTACGAGCAGTACTTC.

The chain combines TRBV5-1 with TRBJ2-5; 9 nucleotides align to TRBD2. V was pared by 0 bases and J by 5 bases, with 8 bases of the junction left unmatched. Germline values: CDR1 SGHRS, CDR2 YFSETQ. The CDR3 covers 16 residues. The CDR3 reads CASSLALAGARETQYF. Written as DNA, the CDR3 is TGCGCCAGCAGCTTGGCCTTAGCGGGGGCCCGGGAGACCCAGTACTTC.

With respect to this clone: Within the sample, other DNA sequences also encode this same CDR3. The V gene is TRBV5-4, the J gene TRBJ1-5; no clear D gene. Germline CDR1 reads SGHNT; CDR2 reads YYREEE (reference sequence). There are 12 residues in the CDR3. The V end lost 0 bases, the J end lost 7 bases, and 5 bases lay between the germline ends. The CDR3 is CASSLVGQPQHF. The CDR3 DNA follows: TGTGCCAGCAGCTTGGTGGGACAGCCCCAGCATTTT.

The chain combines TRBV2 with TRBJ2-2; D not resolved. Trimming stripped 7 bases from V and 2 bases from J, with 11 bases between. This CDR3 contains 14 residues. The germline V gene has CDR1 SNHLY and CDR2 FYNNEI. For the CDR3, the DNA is TGTGCCAGCATAGAGGCGTCTAACACCGGGGAGCTGTTTTTT. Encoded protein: CASIEASNTGELFF.

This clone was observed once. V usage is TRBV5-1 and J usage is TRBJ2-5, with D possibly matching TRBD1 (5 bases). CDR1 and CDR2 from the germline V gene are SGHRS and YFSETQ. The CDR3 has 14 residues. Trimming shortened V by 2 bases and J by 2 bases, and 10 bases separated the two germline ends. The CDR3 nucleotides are TGCGCCAGCAGCTTTGGGGCTCCACAAGAGACCCAGTACTTC. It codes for CASSFGAPQETQYF.

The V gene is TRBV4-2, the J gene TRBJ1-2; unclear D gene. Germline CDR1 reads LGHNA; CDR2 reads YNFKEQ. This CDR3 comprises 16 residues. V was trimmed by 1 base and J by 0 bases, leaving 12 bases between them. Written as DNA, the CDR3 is TGTGCCAGCAGCCAAGCGGCGGTAGGCGCTAACTATGGCTACACCTTC. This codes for CASSQAAVGANYGYTF.

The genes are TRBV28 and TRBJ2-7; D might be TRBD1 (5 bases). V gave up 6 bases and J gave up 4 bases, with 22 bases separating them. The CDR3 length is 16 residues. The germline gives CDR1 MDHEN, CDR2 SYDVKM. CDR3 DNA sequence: TGTGCCAGCAGCCCACCCTTCTACTCCACAGGATACGAGCAGTACTTC. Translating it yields CASSPPFYSTGYEQYF.

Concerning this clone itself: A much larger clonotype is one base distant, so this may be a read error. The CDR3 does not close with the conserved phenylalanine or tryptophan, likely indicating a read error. The CDR3 DNA is TGTGCCTGGGCCGGGACAGGGGACTACGAGCAGTACCTC. It is translated as CAWAGTGDYEQYL. The chain is built from TRBV30 and TRBJ2-7; 10 nucleotides match TRBD1. Germline lookup yields CDR1 GTSNPN and CDR2 SVGIG (reference sequence). V was clipped by 5 bases and J by 3 bases; unmatched bases: 4. The CDR3 has 13 amino acids.